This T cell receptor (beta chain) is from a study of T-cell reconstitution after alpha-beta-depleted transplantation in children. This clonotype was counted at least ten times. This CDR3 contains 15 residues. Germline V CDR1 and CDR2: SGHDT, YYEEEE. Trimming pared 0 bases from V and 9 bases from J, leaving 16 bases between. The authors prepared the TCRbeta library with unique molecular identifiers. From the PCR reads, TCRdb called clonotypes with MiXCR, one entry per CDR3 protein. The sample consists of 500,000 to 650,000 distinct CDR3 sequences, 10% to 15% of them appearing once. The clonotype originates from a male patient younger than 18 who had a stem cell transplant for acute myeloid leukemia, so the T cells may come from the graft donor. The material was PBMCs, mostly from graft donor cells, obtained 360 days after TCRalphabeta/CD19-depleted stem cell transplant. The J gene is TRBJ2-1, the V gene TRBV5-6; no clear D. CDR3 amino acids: CASSLGLDMRFEQFF. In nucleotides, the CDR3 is TGTGCCAGCAGCTTGGGGCTAGACATGAGATTTGAGCAGTTCTTC.